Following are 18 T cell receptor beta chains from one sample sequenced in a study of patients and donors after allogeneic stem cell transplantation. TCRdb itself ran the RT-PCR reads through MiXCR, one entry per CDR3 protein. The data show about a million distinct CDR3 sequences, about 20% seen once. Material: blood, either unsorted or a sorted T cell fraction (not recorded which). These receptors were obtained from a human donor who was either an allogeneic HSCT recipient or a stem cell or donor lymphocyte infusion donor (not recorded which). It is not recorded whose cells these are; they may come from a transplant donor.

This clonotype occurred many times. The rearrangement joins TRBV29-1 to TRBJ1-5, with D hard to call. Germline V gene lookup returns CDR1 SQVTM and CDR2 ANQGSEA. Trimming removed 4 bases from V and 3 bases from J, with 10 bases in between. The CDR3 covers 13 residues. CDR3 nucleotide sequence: TGCAGCGTTGCCAAGGGCGACAATCAGCCCCAGCATTTT. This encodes CSVAKGDNQPQHF.

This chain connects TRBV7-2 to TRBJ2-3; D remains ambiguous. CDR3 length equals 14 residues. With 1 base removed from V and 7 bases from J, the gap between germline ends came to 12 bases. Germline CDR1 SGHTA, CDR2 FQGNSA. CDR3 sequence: CASSLDGTGYTQYF. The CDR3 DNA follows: TGTGCCAGCAGCTTAGATGGTACTGGCTATACGCAGTATTTT.

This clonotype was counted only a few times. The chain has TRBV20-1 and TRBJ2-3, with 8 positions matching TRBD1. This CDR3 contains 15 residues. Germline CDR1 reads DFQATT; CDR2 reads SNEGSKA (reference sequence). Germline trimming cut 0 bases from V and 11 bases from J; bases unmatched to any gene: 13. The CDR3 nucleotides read TGCAGTGCTAGAGAAGTCGTACAGGGGGGAAGGATGCAGTATTTT. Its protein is CSAREVVQGGRMQYF.

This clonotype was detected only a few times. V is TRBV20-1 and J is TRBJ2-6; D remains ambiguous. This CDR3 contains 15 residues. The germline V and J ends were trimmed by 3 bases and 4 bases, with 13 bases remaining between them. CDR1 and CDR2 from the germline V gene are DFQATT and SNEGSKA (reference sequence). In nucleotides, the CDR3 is TGCAGTGCTAGCCCCCCCCTGGCCGGGGCCAACGTCCTGACTTTC. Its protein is CSASPPLAGANVLTF.

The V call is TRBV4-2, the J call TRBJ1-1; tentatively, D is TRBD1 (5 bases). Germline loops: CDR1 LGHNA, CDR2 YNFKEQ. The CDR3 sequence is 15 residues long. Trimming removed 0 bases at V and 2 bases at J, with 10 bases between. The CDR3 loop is CASSQEPRDNTEAFF. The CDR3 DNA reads TGTGCCAGCAGCCAAGAGCCCAGGGATAACACTGAAGCTTTCTTT.

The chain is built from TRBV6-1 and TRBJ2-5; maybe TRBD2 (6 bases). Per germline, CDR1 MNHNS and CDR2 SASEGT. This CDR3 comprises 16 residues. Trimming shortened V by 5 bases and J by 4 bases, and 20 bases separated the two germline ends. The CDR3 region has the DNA TGTGCCAGCAGTCACGGTGCCGCGGGGCGAGGAGAGACCCAGTACTTC. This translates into CASSHGAAGRGETQYF.

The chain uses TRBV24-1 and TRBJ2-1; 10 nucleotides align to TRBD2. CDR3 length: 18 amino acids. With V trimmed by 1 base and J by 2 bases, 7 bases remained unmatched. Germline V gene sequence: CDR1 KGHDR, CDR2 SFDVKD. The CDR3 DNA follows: TGTGCCACCAGTGATTTCGAGGCTAGCGGGAGCACCTACAATGAGCAGTTCTTC. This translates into CATSDFEASGSTYNEQFF.

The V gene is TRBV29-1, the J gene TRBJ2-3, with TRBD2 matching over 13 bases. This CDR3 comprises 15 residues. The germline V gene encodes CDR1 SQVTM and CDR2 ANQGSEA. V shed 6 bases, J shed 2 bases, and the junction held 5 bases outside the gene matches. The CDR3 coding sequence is TGCAGCGTCACCGGGACTAGCGGGACCACAGATACGCAGTATTTT. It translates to CSVTGTSGTTDTQYF.

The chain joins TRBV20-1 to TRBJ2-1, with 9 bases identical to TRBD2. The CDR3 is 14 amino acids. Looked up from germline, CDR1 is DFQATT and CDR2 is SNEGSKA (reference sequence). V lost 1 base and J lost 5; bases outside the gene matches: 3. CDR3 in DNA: TGCAGTGCTAGAGGACTAGCGGCAAACAATGAGCAGTTCTTC. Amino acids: CSARGLAANNEQFF.

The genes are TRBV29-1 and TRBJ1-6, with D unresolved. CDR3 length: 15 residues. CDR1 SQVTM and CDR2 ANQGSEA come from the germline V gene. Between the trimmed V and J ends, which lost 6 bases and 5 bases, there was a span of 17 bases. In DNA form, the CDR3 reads TGCAGCGTACCCCAAAGACCCCGTGATAATTCACCCCTCCACTTT. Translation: CSVPQRPRDNSPLHF. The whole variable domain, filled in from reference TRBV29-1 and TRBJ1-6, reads SAVISQKPSRDICQRGTSLTIQCQVDSQVTMMFWYRQQPGQSLTLIATANQGSEATYESGFVIDKFPISRPNLTFSTLTVSNMSPEDSSIYLCSVPQRPRDNSPLHFGNGTRLTVT.

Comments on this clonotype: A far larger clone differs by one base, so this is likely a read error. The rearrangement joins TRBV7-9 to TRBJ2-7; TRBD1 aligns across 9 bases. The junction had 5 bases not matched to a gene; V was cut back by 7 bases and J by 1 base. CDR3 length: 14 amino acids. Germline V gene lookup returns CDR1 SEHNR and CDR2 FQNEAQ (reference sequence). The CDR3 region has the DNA TGTGCCAGCATCTCCGGGACAGGGTCCTACGAGCAGTACTTC. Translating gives CASISGTGSYEQYF.

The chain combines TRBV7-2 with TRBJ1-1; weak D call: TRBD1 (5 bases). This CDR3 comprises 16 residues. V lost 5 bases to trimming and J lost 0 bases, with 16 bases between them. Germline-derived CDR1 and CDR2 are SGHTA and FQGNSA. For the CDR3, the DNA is TGTGCCAGCAGCCCCGTCGGGGCGGGGATGAACACTGAAGCTTTCTTT. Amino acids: CASSPVGAGMNTEAFF.

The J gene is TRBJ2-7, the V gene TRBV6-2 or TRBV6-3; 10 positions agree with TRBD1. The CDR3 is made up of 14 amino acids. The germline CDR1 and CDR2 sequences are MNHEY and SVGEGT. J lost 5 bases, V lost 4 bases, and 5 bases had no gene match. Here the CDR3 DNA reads TGTGCCAGCAGTTCCCCTGGACAGGGGGACGAGCAGTACTTC. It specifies CASSSPGQGDEQYF.

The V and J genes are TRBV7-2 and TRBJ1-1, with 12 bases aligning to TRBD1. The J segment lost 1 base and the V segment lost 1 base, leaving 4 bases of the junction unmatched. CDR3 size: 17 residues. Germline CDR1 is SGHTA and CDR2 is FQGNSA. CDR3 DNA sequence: TGTGCCAGCAGCTTAGTTGGGACAGGGGGCGGGAACACTGAAGCTTTCTTT. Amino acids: CASSLVGTGGGNTEAFF. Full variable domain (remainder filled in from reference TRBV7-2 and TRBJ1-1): GAGVSQSPSNKVTEKGKDVELRCDPISGHTALYWYRQSLGQGLEFLIYFQGNSAPDKSGLPSDRFSAERTGGSVSTLTIQRTQQEDSAVYLCASSLVGTGGGNTEAFFGQGTRLTVV.

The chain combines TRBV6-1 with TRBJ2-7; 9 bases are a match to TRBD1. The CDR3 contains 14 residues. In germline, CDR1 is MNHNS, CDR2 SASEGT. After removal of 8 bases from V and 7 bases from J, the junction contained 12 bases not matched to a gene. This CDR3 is CASQGGQGVREQYF. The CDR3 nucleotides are TGTGCCAGCCAGGGGGGACAGGGTGTTCGGGAGCAGTACTTC.

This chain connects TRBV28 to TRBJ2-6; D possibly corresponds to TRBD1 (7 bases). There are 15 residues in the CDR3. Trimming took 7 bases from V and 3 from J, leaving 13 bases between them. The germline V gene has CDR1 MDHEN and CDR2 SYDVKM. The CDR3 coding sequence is TGTGCCAGCACACCGCAGGGGGGTGGGGCCAACGTCCTGACTTTC. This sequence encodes CASTPQGGGANVLTF.

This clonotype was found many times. The CDR3 DNA follows: TGTGCCAGCAGCTTAGGGCCAGCGGGGGCCTCTAGCACAGATACGCAGTATTTT. The encoded protein is CASSLGPAGASSTDTQYF. The chain combines TRBV13 with TRBJ2-3, with 8 bases matching TRBD2. After removal of 0 bases from V and 0 bases from J, the junction contained 8 bases not matched to a gene. This CDR3 has 18 residues. The V gene's germline CDR1 is PRHDT and CDR2 FYEKMQ (reference sequence).

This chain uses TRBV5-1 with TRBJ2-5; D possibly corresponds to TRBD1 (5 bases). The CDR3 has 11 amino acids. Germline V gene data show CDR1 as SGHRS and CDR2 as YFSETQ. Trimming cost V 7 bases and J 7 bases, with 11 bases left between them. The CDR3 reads CASPGQGTQYF. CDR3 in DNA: TGCGCCAGCCCGGGTCAGGGGACCCAGTACTTC.